Shown below are 17 T cell receptor beta chains from a single sample sequenced in a study of T cell responses to AZD1222 COVID-19 vaccine. The repertoire was sequenced with immunoSEQ multiplex PCR; TCRdb's copy has only in-frame clones and lacks some. The sample carries about 130,000 clones, around 91% recorded once. This material consisted of peripheral blood, taken on day 0 of MenACWY control vaccination. The receptors were gathered from an adult in good health.

This chain connects TRBV7-2 to TRBJ2-3; 8 nucleotides match TRBD1. This CDR3 has 15 amino acids. Trimming took 4 bases from V and 4 from J; bases not matched to a gene: 7. Per the germline V gene, CDR1 is SGHTA and CDR2 is FQGNSA. CDR3 DNA: TGTGCCAGCAGCTATGGCCAGGGGGCGTCAGATACGCAGTATTTT. Its translation: CASSYGQGASDTQYF.

This chain uses TRBV2 with TRBJ2-5; 15 nucleotides line up with TRBD2. This CDR3 region has 19 residues. The germline V gene has CDR1 SNHLY and CDR2 FYNNEI. Trimming removed 0 bases from V and 0 bases from J; junction bases left unmatched: 5. This CDR3 is CASSEAGLAGGPYQETQYF. For the CDR3, the DNA is TGTGCCAGCAGTGAAGCGGGACTAGCGGGAGGCCCGTACCAAGAGACCCAGTACTTC.

The gene calls are TRBV5-5 and TRBJ2-7; no clear D gene. The ends were cut back, 0 bases at V and 1 base at J, with 14 bases in the middle. The CDR3 has 16 residues. CDR1 SGHKS and CDR2 YYEKEE come from the germline V gene (reference sequence). CDR3 sequence: CASSLAPGPGSYEQYV. The CDR3 DNA reads as TGTGCCAGCAGCTTGGCCCCCGGACCCGGATCCTACGAGCAGTACGTC.

The chain links TRBV20-1 to TRBJ1-2; D gene uncertain. The V gene lost 1 base and the J gene lost 8 bases, with 8 bases spanning the gap. The CDR3 loop spans 11 amino acids. Germline assignment: CDR1 DFQATT and CDR2 SNEGSKA (reference sequence). The chain's CDR3 is CSARGGRGYTF. The DNA of the CDR3 is TGCAGTGCTAGAGGGGGTAGGGGCTACACCTTC.

This clone was counted a single time. The rearrangement joins TRBV19 to TRBJ2-1; D gene unclear. This CDR3 is built from 15 residues. From germline, CDR1 is LNHDA and CDR2 SQIVND (reference sequence). Trimming stripped 6 bases from V and 5 bases from J, with 17 bases between. The CDR3: CASRGSQLGNNEQFF. In DNA, the CDR3 is TGTGCCAGTAGGGGGTCGCAGCTGGGCAACAATGAGCAGTTCTTC.

The chain has TRBV11-2 and TRBJ2-5, with 12 bases matching TRBD2. Germline V gene sequence: CDR1 SGHAT, CDR2 FQNNGV. The CDR3 covers 16 residues. Trimming cost V 5 bases and J 5 bases; bases outside gene matches: 9. The CDR3 bases are TGTGCCAGCAGCCCCCAGGGGACTAGCGGGTATGAGACCCAGTACTTC. Its protein product is CASSPQGTSGYETQYF.

The chain recombines TRBV10-3 with TRBJ2-5; D ambiguous. CDR1 is ENHRY, CDR2 SYGVKD, per germline. V was trimmed by 8 bases and J by 2 bases, leaving 3 bases between them. The CDR3 sequence is 10 residues long. The CDR3 region is CAIGQETQYF. The DNA for the CDR3 is TGTGCCATCGGGCAAGAGACCCAGTACTTC.

The chain is built from TRBV10-2 and TRBJ1-4; D remains ambiguous. Germline-derived CDR1 and CDR2 are WSHSY and SAAADI. The CDR3 consists of 16 residues. The V end was cut by 2 bases, the J end by 8 bases, with 18 bases between. The CDR3 DNA reads TGCGCCAGCAGTGAGCCCGCTCCCCTCCGTACGGAAAAACTGTTTTTT. Protein product: CASSEPAPLRTEKLFF.

This chain joins TRBV28 and TRBJ1-1, with TRBD1 matching over 7 bases. The length of the CDR3 is 12 residues. From germline, CDR1 is MDHEN and CDR2 SYDVKM. With 7 bases clipped from V and 11 bases from J, the junction kept 10 bases outside the gene matches. The CDR3 protein is CASTSAGGRAFF. CDR3 DNA sequence: TGTGCCAGCACCAGCGCAGGGGGTCGGGCTTTCTTT.

The chain couples TRBV6-2 or TRBV6-3 to TRBJ2-7; 8 bases match TRBD1. This CDR3 contains 15 residues. J was trimmed by 3 bases and V by 5 bases; bases with no gene match: 9. The germline CDR1 and CDR2 sequences are MNHEY and SVGEGT. The CDR3 region has the DNA TGTGCCAGCAGTAGAGCCGGGACAGGCTTCTACGAGCAGTACTTC. Amino acids: CASSRAGTGFYEQYF.

The chain recombines TRBV13 with TRBJ1-6; a weak D match, TRBD1 (6 bases). Germline lookup yields CDR1 PRHDT and CDR2 FYEKMQ (reference sequence). Deletions cut 2 bases from V and 6 bases from J, with 14 bases between. CDR3 length: 16 amino acids. The CDR3 DNA reads as TGTGCCAGCAGCTTAATGGGGGCCGCGCGTAATTCACCCCTCCACTTT. It is translated as CASSLMGAARNSPLHF. The entire variable domain, with the rest obtained from reference TRBV13 and TRBJ1-6, is as follows: AAGVIQSPRHLIKEKRETATLKCYPIPRHDTVYWYQQGPGQDPQFLISFYEKMQSDKGSIPDRFSAQQFSDYHSELNMSSLELGDSALYFCASSLMGAARNSPLHFGNGTRLTVT.

This rearrangement joins TRBV24-1 to TRBJ1-4, with TRBD1 identical over 9 bases. Germline V gene sequence: CDR1 KGHDR, CDR2 SFDVKD. The CDR3 covers 16 residues. The J segment lost 3 bases and the V segment lost 7 bases, leaving 8 bases of the junction unmatched. The DNA for the CDR3 is TGTGCCACCAGCGCCGGACAGGGGCTGGCTAATGAAAAACTGTTTTTT. This translates into CATSAGQGLANEKLFF.

The V and J genes are TRBV5-1 and TRBJ1-3; 7 nucleotides line up with TRBD1. The germline V gene has CDR1 SGHRS and CDR2 YFSETQ. V shed 0 bases and J 2 bases; nucleotides not matched to a gene: 5. The CDR3 consists of 16 residues. CDR3: CASSLGWGQPGNTIYF. The CDR3 bases are TGCGCCAGCAGCTTGGGGTGGGGACAGCCTGGAAACACCATATATTTT.

The V call is TRBV7-9, the J call TRBJ2-2, with 11 nucleotides matching TRBD1. J lost 6 bases, V lost 5 bases, and 5 bases had no gene match. Germline V lookup: CDR1 SEHNR, CDR2 FQNEAQ (reference sequence). This CDR3 spans 15 amino acids. This chain's CDR3 is CASSLGQGAAGELFF. Written as DNA, the CDR3 is TGTGCCAGCAGCCTAGGACAGGGGGCCGCCGGGGAGCTGTTTTTT.

V gene TRBV18 combines with J gene TRBJ2-7; D gene unclear. V lost 2 bases, J lost 6 bases, and 20 bases lay in between. This CDR3 has 16 residues. CDR1 is KGHSH and CDR2 is LQKENI in the germline V gene. CDR3 protein: CASSPSATAVWSEQYF. CDR3 DNA sequence: TGTGCCAGCTCACCATCAGCCACTGCCGTCTGGAGCGAGCAGTACTTC.

The chain has TRBV7-9 and TRBJ1-2; 8 bases are a match to TRBD1. The CDR3 spans 18 residues. V lost 5 bases to trimming and J lost 2 bases; unmatched junction nucleotides: 16. Germline CDR1 and CDR2: SEHNR and FQNEAQ (reference sequence). CDR3 sequence reads: CASSPHPTPGQENYGYTF. DNA for the CDR3: TGTGCCAGCAGCCCACACCCTACACCGGGACAGGAAAACTATGGCTACACCTTC.

The chain couples TRBV7-2 to TRBJ2-4; 16 nucleotides align to TRBD2. The ends lost 3 bases at V and 7 bases at J; junction bases unmatched: 0. In germline, CDR1 is SGHTA, CDR2 FQGNSA. The CDR3 spans 15 residues. The CDR3 DNA reads TGTGCCAGCAGCTTGGGACTAGCGGGGGGGAACATTCAGTACTTC. Translated: CASSLGLAGGNIQYF. The variable domain in full, completed from reference TRBV7-2 and TRBJ2-4, reads GAGVSQSPSNKVTEKGKDVELRCDPISGHTALYWYRQSLGQGLEFLIYFQGNSAPDKSGLPSDRFSAERTGGSVSTLTIQRTQQEDSAVYLCASSLGLAGGNIQYFGAGTRLSVL.